This TCR beta chain was profiled in a study of shared clonotypes between healthy human individuals. Study results and limitations: Represented diversity (both genetic and exposure-history) was limited by the small number of donors.

Concerning this clone itself: Its antigen remains unknown.

Assay execution took place at the deep level. Investigators spread the genomic DNA of each subset evenly over several immunoSEQ plates. Assay: immunoSEQ multiplex PCR; the TCRdb copy retains only in-frame clones and omits some. The sample lists some 480,000 clones; roughly 85% were seen once. The V end lost 3 bases, the J end lost 2 bases, and 24 bases lay between the germline ends. The CDR3 length is 18 residues. Germline CDR1 and CDR2: SGHDT and YYEEEE. Each sample came from a Caucasian adult donor living in Nashville, Tennessee. The V gene is TRBV5-6, the J gene TRBJ2-7; TRBD2 might be the D (5 bases). This TCR was recovered from a woman in her thirties or forties in good health. Some clones in this sample may be carry-over from other donors' samples. The sequenced sample was PBMCs. The CDR3 bases are TGTGCCAGCAGCTCTGCAATCCTACTTCGGGATCGGGCCTACGAGCAGTACTTC. It specifies CASSSAILLRDRAYEQYF.